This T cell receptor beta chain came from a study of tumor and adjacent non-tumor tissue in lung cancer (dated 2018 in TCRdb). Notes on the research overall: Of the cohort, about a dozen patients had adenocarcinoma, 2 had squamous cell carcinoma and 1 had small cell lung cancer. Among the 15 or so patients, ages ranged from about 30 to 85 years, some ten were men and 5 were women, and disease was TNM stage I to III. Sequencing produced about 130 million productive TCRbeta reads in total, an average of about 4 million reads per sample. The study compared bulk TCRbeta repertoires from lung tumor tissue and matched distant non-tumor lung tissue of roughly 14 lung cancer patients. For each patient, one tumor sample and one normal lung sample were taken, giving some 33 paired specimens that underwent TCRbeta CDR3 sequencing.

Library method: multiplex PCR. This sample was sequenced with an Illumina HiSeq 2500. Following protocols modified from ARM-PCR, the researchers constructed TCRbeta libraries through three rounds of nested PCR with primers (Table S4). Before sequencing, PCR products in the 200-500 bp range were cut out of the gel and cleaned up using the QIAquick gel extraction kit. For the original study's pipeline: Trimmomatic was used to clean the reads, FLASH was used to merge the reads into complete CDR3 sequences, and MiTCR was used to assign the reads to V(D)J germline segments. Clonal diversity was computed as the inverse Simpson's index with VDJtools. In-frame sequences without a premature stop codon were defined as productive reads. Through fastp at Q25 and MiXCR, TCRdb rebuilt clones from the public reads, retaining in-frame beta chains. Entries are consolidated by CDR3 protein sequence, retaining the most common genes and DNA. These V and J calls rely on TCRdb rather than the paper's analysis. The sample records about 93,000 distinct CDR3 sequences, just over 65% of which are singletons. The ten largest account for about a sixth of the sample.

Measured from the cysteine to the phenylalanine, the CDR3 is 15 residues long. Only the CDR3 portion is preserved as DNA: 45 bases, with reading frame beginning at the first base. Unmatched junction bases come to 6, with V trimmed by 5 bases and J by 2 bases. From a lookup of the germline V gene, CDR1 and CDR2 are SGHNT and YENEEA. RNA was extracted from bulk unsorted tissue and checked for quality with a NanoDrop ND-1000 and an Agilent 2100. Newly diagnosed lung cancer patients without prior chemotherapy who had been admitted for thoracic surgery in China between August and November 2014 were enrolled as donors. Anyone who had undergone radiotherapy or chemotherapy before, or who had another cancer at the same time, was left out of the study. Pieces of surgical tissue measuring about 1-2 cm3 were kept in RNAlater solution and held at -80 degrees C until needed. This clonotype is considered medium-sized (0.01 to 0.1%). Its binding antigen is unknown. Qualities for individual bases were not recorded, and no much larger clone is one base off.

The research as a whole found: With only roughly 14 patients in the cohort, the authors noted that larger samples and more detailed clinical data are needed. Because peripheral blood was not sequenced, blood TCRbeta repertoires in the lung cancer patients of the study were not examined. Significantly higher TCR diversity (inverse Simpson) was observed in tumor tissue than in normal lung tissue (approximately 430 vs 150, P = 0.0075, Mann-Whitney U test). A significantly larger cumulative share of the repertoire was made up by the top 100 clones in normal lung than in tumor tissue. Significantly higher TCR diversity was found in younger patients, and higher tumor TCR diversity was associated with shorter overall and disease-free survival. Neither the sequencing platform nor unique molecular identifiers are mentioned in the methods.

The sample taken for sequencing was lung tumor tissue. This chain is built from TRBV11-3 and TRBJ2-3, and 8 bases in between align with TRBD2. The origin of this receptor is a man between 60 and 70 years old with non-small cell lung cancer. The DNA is TGTGCCAGCAGCCTTAGCGGGACGAACACAGATACGCAGTATTTT. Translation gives CASSLSGTNTDTQYF.